Listed below are T cell receptor beta chains from one sample, sequenced in a study of siplizumab effects on memory and regulatory T cells. TCRdb's copy holds only in-frame clones and misses some; the assay was immunoSEQ multiplex PCR. The sample carries about 100,000 clones, around 94% recorded once. Sequencing was carried out using Tregs sorted from blood. These receptors were collected from a human donor in good health. The CDR3 runs from the conserved cysteine through the conserved F or W. Each record gives: clone size, V gene, D gene, J gene, CDR3 DNA, CDR3 protein. A D gene is named only where the DNA matches it firmly. Size is stated for part of the rows, as once, few or many counts, or as a class when the clone is expanded.

-	TRBV28	-	TRBJ2-3	TGTGCCAGCAGTCCACACAGGGCCGGGTGGAATACGCAGTATTTT	CASSPHRAGWNTQYF
-	TRBV7-2	-	TRBJ2-3	TGTGCCAGCAGCTCAACAGATACGCAGTATTTT	CASSSTDTQYF
-	TRBV7-3	TRBD1	TRBJ1-4	TGTGCCAGCAGCCGGACAGGGGGAGACGAAAAACTGTTTTTT	CASSRTGGDEKLFF
-	TRBV18	-	TRBJ1-5	TGTGCCAGCTCTAAGTCCCGGAGTAGCAATCAGCCCCAGCATTTT	CASSKSRSSNQPQHF
-	TRBV6-1	TRBD1	TRBJ2-7	TGTGCCACCTGGTGGGCGGGACAGGGGGCTTTCGAGCAGTACTTC	CATWWAGQGAFEQYF
-	TRBV5-1	-	TRBJ1-2	TGCGCCAGCAGCCTAGCCATGACAGTTATCACTGGCTACACCTTC	CASSLAMTVITGYTF
-	TRBV4-1	-	TRBJ1-1	TGCGCCAGCAGCCGGATAGAAGTCCTGAACACTGAAGCTTTCTTT	CASSRIEVLNTEAFF
-	TRBV5-1	-	TRBJ2-2	TGCGCCAGCAGCTTGTCTTTCGGGGTCAACACCGGGGAGCTGTTTTTT	CASSLSFGVNTGELFF
-	TRBV5-1	-	TRBJ2-7	TGCGTCAGCAGCTTCGCCCGGAATTCCTACGAGCAGTACTTC	CVSSFARNSYEQYF
-	TRBV16	-	TRBJ1-1	TGTGCCAGCAGCCAATCAACCCTAACTGAAGCTTTCTTT	CASSQSTLTEAFF
few	TRBV5-1	TRBD1	TRBJ1-2	TGCGCCAGCAGCTCGGGACAGGGGGTATACACCTTC	CASSSGQGVYTF
-	TRBV2	TRBD2	TRBJ2-3	TGTGCCAGCAGGGGGGGGACAGATACGCAGTATTTT	CASRGGTDTQYF
-	TRBV9	TRBD1	TRBJ1-4	TGTGCCAGCAGCGTGACAGGGTTGGGCGAAAAACTGTTTTTT	CASSVTGLGEKLFF
-	TRBV27	-	TRBJ2-1	TGTGCCAGCAGAGAGGGGGGGATCCTAACACAGGGAGGGGGATTCTTC	CASREGGILTQGGGFF
-	TRBV28	-	TRBJ1-5	TGTGCCAGCACGGCAGGTCAGCCCCAGCATTTT	CASTAGQPQHF
once	TRBV5-1	-	TRBJ2-1	TGCGCCAGCAGAACCGGCCTGACGCAGTTCTTC	CASRTGLTQFF
few	TRBV29-1	-	TRBJ1-2	TGCAGCGTTGTGGAAGGCTATGGCTACACCTTC	CSVVEGYGYTF
-	TRBV5-1	-	TRBJ2-7	TGCGCCAGCAGCCTGGGACTTACCACCTACGAGCAGTACTTC	CASSLGLTTYEQYF
-	TRBV27	-	TRBJ2-1	TGTGCCAGCAGTAAACTTCGCTACAATGAGCAGTTCTTC	CASSKLRYNEQFF
-	TRBV28	-	TRBJ1-5	TGTGCCAGCAGACCTCAGGGTGAAAGTCAGCCCCAGCATTTT	CASRPQGESQPQHF
-	TRBV14	-	TRBJ2-7	TGTGCCAGCAGCCACTATCGTTACGAGCAGTACTTC	CASSHYRYEQYF
few	TRBV28	TRBD2	TRBJ2-1	TGTGCCAGCAGTTTACTTTTTGGTTGGACTAGAGGCAATGAGCAGTTCTTC	CASSLLFGWTRGNEQFF
once	TRBV5-6	-	TRBJ1-6	TGTGCCAGCAGCTTGGGTGGCTCACCCCTCCACTTT	CASSLGGSPLHF
-	TRBV5-4	-	TRBJ1-2	TGTGCCAGCAGCCAAGATGAGGACAGAAACTATGGCTACACCTTC	CASSQDEDRNYGYTF
-	TRBV5-1	-	TRBJ1-2	TGCGCCAGCAGCTTCCCAGGGGATGGCTACACCTTC	CASSFPGDGYTF
-	TRBV4-1	TRBD1	TRBJ1-4	TGCGCCAGCAGCCCGACGGACAGGGGATTAAGAAATGAAAAACTGTTTTTT	CASSPTDRGLRNEKLFF
once	TRBV28	-	TRBJ2-1	TGTGCCAGCAGCTCGGACAGACACAATGAGCAGTTCTTC	CASSSDRHNEQFF
-	TRBV5-4	-	TRBJ2-3	TGTGCCAGCAGCCCTAGACGGGTCTCTGGAGATACGCAGTATTTT	CASSPRRVSGDTQYF
once	TRBV5-1	-	TRBJ2-2	TGCGCCAGCAGCTCGGGCGTCACACCCGGGGAGCTGTTTTTT	CASSSGVTPGELFF
-	TRBV11-1	-	TRBJ2-7	TGTGCCAGCAGCTTCCCGGGAGACAAGTACGAGCAGTACTTC	CASSFPGDKYEQYF